The 18 T cell receptor beta chains below come from one sample, sequenced in a study of cytomegalovirus exposure and HLA in healthy donors. PCR was performed using 60 Vbeta and 13 Jbeta primers. Only in-frame clones appear in the TCRdb table, and some are missing; sequencing was by immunoSEQ multiplex PCR. This sample carries tens of thousands of clones, approximately 84% of them seen once, and the ten largest clones take roughly 2.3%. What was sequenced was PBMCs. The receptor source for this set is a woman between 45 and 60 years old in good health and CMV-seronegative.

This clone was recorded once. The chain combines TRBV27 with TRBJ2-3, with D maybe TRBD1 (5 bases). From germline, CDR1 is MNHEY and CDR2 SMNVEV (reference sequence). There are 15 residues in the CDR3. The V end lost 9 bases, the J end lost 0 bases, and 16 bases lay between the germline ends. The CDR3 DNA reads as TGTGCCAGTTCCCCCGACAGAGCTAGCACAGATACGCAGTATTTT. Protein product: CASSPDRASTDTQYF.

The rearrangement links TRBV14 to TRBJ2-7; D might be TRBD1 (5 bases). The CDR3 sequence is 11 residues long. Looked up from germline, CDR1 is SGHDN and CDR2 is FVKESK. Trimming cost V 0 bases and J 12 bases, with 9 bases left between them. CDR3 coding DNA: TGTGCCAGCAGCCAAGACAGGGTTCGGTACTTC. It is translated as CASSQDRVRYF. The full variable domain, its missing parts supplied by reference TRBV14 and TRBJ2-7, is EAGVTQFPSHSVIEKGQTVTLRCDPISGHDNLYWYRRVMGKEIKFLLHFVKESKQDESGMPNNRFLAERTGGTYSTLKVQPAELEDSGVYFCASSQDRVRYFGPGTRLTVT.

The DNA of the CDR3 is TGTGCCAGCAGTGAAGCGCACAGGGGCGGCTACACCTTC. This encodes CASSEAHRGGYTF. The J gene is TRBJ1-2, the V gene TRBV6-1, with TRBD1 matching 7 bases. Germline V CDR1 and CDR2: MNHNS, SASEGT. This CDR3 comprises 13 residues. Losses at the gene ends were 0 bases for V and 8 bases for J; bases not matched to a gene: 3.

V is TRBV7-2 and J is TRBJ2-1; 11 bases line up with TRBD2. The CDR3 runs to 15 residues. J lost 3 bases, V lost 5 bases, and 3 bases had no gene match. The germline V gene encodes CDR1 SGHTA and CDR2 FQGNSA. In nucleotides, the CDR3 is TGTGCCAGCAGCCATAGCGGGGGGGGCTACAATGAGCAGTTCTTC. Its protein product is CASSHSGGGYNEQFF.

The chain combines TRBV2 with TRBJ2-7, with 11 bases lining up with TRBD1. The V segment lost 5 bases and the J segment 6 bases; nucleotides outside the gene matches: 9. Germline V gene sequence: CDR1 SNHLY, CDR2 FYNNEI. The CDR3 loop spans 15 amino acids. In nucleotides, the CDR3 is TGTGCCAGCAGTTCAACCGGGACAGGGGGGGCCGAGCAGTACTTC. Translation: CASSSTGTGGAEQYF.

This chain connects TRBV7-2 to TRBJ1-1; D ambiguous. Germline-derived CDR1 and CDR2 are SGHTA and FQGNSA. Between the trimmed V and J ends, which lost 5 bases and 0 bases, there was a span of 7 bases. The CDR3 spans 13 residues. In DNA form, the CDR3 reads TGTGCCAGCAGCCCTACGGTGAACACTGAAGCTTTCTTT. Amino acids: CASSPTVNTEAFF. Using reference TRBV7-2 and TRBJ1-1 for the parts outside the CDR3, the full variable domain is GAGVSQSPSNKVTEKGKDVELRCDPISGHTALYWYRQSLGQGLEFLIYFQGNSAPDKSGLPSDRFSAERTGGSVSTLTIQRTQQEDSAVYLCASSPTVNTEAFFGQGTRLTVV.

This sequence joins TRBV27 and TRBJ1-1; D gene unclear. Germline assignment: CDR1 MNHEY and CDR2 SMNVEV (reference sequence). The ends were cut back, 4 bases at V and 5 bases at J, with 11 bases in the middle. The CDR3 loop spans 13 amino acids. In DNA form, the CDR3 reads TGTGCCAGCAGTTCCCCCGGGAGGACTGAAGCTTTCTTT. Translated: CASSSPGRTEAFF.

The chain has TRBV6-5 and TRBJ2-1; the D gene is possibly TRBD2 (6 bases). This CDR3 comprises 12 residues. Germline CDR1 reads MNHEY; CDR2 reads SVGAGI. Trimming cost V 8 bases and J 4 bases, with 9 bases left between them. Here the CDR3 DNA reads TGTGCCAGCGGGGCGGGGTACAATGAGCAGTTCTTC. It encodes CASGAGYNEQFF.

This chain connects TRBV2 to TRBJ1-5; TRBD1 matches at 7 bases. The junction had 5 bases not matched to a gene; V was cut back by 6 bases and J by 0 bases. This CDR3 has 15 residues. From germline, CDR1 is SNHLY and CDR2 FYNNEI. CDR3 in DNA: TGTGCCAGCAGGACCGGGACAGTTAGCAATCAGCCCCAGCATTTT. Encoded protein: CASRTGTVSNQPQHF.

By sample share, this clone is medium-sized. The rearrangement uses TRBV19 and TRBJ2-1; TRBD2 agrees at 7 bases. The CDR3 runs to 14 residues. Germline V lookup: CDR1 LNHDA, CDR2 SQIVND (reference sequence). After removal of 4 bases from V and 8 bases from J, the junction contained 8 bases not matched to a gene. CDR3 amino acids: CASSTTSPTYEQFF. In DNA form, the CDR3 reads TGTGCCAGTAGTACGACTAGCCCGACCTATGAGCAGTTCTTC.

The gene calls are TRBV4-1 and TRBJ2-2, with 10 bases identical to TRBD2. The CDR3 runs to 17 residues. CDR1 MGHRA and CDR2 YSYEKL come from the germline V gene. The V and J ends lost 4 bases and 2 bases, in that order; junction bases with no gene match: 7. CDR3: CASSPRTSGKNTGELFF. The CDR3, as DNA: TGCGCCAGCAGCCCCCGCACTAGCGGGAAAAACACCGGGGAGCTGTTTTTT.

This rearrangement joins TRBV15 to TRBJ2-3; tentative D call: TRBD1 (5 bases). Germline CDR1 is LNHNV and CDR2 is YYDKDF (reference sequence). CDR3 length: 16 residues. The V gene lost 0 bases and the J gene lost 2 bases, with 12 bases spanning the gap. As DNA, the CDR3 is TGTGCCACCAGCAGAGATAAGAAGGGGCTCACAGATACGCAGTATTTT. This encodes CATSRDKKGLTDTQYF.

This clone occurred once. V and J are TRBV5-1 and TRBJ2-5; 7 nucleotides agree with TRBD1. The V gene's germline CDR1 is SGHRS and CDR2 YFSETQ. The CDR3 loop spans 14 amino acids. J was trimmed by 3 bases and V by 4 bases; bases with no gene match: 6. The CDR3 loop reads CASSLGQHEETQYF. CDR3 in DNA: TGCGCCAGCAGCCTGGGACAGCACGAAGAGACCCAGTACTTC. Variable domain in full (rest from reference TRBV5-1 and TRBJ2-5): KAGVTQTPRYLIKTRGQQVTLSCSPISGHRSVSWYQQTPGQGLQFLFEYFSETQRNKGNFPGRFSGRQFSNSRSEMNVSTLELGDSALYLCASSLGQHEETQYFGPGTRLLVL.

The chain links TRBV7-2 to TRBJ1-1; no definite D call. Germline CDR1 is SGHTA and CDR2 is FQGNSA. Deletions cut 0 bases from V and 8 bases from J, with 10 bases between. There are 13 residues in the CDR3. CDR3 in DNA: TGTGCCAGCAGCTTAGCCCAGACACCGGAAGCTTTCTTT. It codes for CASSLAQTPEAFF.

This clone occurred once. The genes are TRBV4-1 and TRBJ1-2; D ambiguous. From germline, CDR1 is MGHRA and CDR2 YSYEKL. Trimming took off 0 bases at V and 4 bases at J, with 12 bases between the two ends. The CDR3 covers 15 residues. In nucleotides, the CDR3 is TGCGCCAGCAGCCAAGAAAGCGCCAACATCTATGGCTACACCTTC. Protein: CASSQESANIYGYTF.

The gene calls are TRBV7-6 and TRBJ1-5; no definite D call. CDR1 and CDR2 from the germline V gene are SGHVS and FNYEAQ. V was cut by 3 bases and J by 0 bases, with 6 bases left in between. This CDR3 is built from 14 residues. CDR3 DNA sequence: TGTGCCAGCAGCTTCGCAGTTAGCAATCAGCCCCAGCATTTT. Encoded protein: CASSFAVSNQPQHF. The entire variable domain, with the rest obtained from reference TRBV7-6 and TRBJ1-5, is as follows: GAGVSQSPRYKVTKRGQDVALRCDPISGHVSLYWYRQALGQGPEFLTYFNYEAQQDKSGLPNDRFSAERPEGSISTLTIQRTEQRDSAMYRCASSFAVSNQPQHFGDGTRLSIL.

This clone was recorded only once. The CDR3 here is CASNSPGTFPYGYTF. The CDR3 coding sequence is TGTGCCAGCAACAGTCCCGGGACATTCCCTTATGGCTACACCTTC. The rearrangement links TRBV5-5 to TRBJ1-2; a possible D gene is TRBD1 (6 bases). The CDR3 contains 15 residues. Trimming pared 6 bases from V and 5 bases from J, leaving 20 bases between. CDR1 is SGHKS, CDR2 YYEKEE, per germline (reference sequence).

The rearrangement joins TRBV19 to TRBJ2-7, with unresolved D. Germline values: CDR1 LNHDA, CDR2 SQIVND (reference sequence). V lost 6 bases to trimming and J lost 1 base, with 10 bases between them. The length of the CDR3 is 13 residues. CDR3 bases: TGTGCCAGTAGCAAGCAACGGTCCTACGAGCAGTACTTC. It specifies CASSKQRSYEQYF.